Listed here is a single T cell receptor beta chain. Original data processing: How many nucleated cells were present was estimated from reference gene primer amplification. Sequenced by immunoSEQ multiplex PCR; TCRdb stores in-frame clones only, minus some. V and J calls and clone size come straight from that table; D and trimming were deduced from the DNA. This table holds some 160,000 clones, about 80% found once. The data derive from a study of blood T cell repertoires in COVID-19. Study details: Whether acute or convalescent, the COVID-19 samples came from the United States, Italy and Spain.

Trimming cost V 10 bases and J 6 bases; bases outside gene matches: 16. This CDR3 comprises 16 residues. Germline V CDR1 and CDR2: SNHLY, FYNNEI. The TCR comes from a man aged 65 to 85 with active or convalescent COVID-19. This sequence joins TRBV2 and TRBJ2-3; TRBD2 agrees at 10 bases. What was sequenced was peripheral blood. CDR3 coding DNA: TGTGCCACCCAAAGCGACTCTAGCGGGGGCCGGGATACGCAGTATTTT. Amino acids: CATQSDSSGGRDTQYF.